This entry describes one T cell receptor beta chain. Its antigen is unknown. Profiled with immunoSEQ multiplex PCR; TCRdb holds only in-frame clones, not every one. Of roughly 58,000 clones detected, about 90% appear once; the ten largest clones hold roughly 13%. The length of the CDR3 is 15 residues. Looked up from germline, CDR1 is SGHDN and CDR2 is FVKESK. V was pared by 3 bases and J by 10 bases, with 8 bases of the junction left unmatched. This entry belongs to a study of lymphopenia after photon versus proton radiotherapy. Overall study results and limits: Under photons, naive T cells and diversity fell while effector/memory populations rose. After lymphocyte nadir, photon-treated repertoires showed oligoclonal expansion, especially CD8+ Temra. Better survival with proton therapy was suggested as possible, not demonstrated. Post-nadir TCR diversity decline inversely tracked overall survival among those who died.

The clonotype was recovered from a man at least 80 years old with esophageal cancer. The sample here was peripheral blood, taken from a patient treated with proton-based radiotherapy. The chain couples TRBV14 to TRBJ2-1, with 11 bases fitting TRBD2. DNA for the CDR3: TGTGCCAGCAGCCATCCAAGGACTAGCGGGCCCGAGCAGTTCTTC. This translates into CASSHPRTSGPEQFF.